This T cell receptor (beta chain) is drawn from a study of radiotherapy plus CTLA-4 blockade in lung cancer (dated 2018 in TCRdb). In terms of the full investigation: Among the enrolled patients, about 19% had an objective response, and 31% reached disease control. What the authors observed across the whole study: Increased serum interferon-beta after radiation, together with early dynamic changes in blood T cell clones, were reported to be the strongest predictors of response. After treatment with radiotherapy and ipilimumab, TCR clones that originated in tumors expanded in peripheral blood.

As to this clone: This clone's antigen is unknown. No per-base quality is available; no much larger clone lies one base away.

The study evaluated CTLA-4 blockade (ipilimumab) given together with focal radiation therapy in patients who had chemo-refractory metastatic non-small-cell lung cancer. The germline V gene supplies CDR1 SGHRS and CDR2 YFSETQ. The CDR3 has 17 amino acids, counting the end cysteine and phenylalanine. Just the 51-base CDR3 DNA is kept, in frame starting at base 1. Clipping removes 4 bases from V and 5 bases from J, with 15 as the unmatched junction base count. Library prep was done by the immunoSEQ multiplex PCR assay. TCRdb's version of the immuneACCESS table is confined to in-frame rearrangements and falls short of the full clone set. An unresolved V gene accounts for under half of the shortfall where checked; the remainder is of unknown origin. This sample has 58,000 or so clones in its table, and 65% to 80% of those were observed once. Approximately 15% of the sample belongs to the ten largest clones.

The receptor chain draws on TRBV5-1 and TRBJ2-3; 8 central bases correspond to TRBD2. The source was peripheral blood, collected from a patient treated with radiotherapy plus ipilimumab. This clonotype was sampled from a human donor with non-small cell lung cancer who had a complete response to radiotherapy plus ipilimumab. CDR3 loop: CASSPVLSGSRGDTQYF. The DNA sequence is given as TGCGCCAGCAGCCCAGTACTGAGCGGGAGTCGCGGAGATACGCAGTATTTT. With the portions outside the CDR3 filled from the reference TRBV5-1 and TRBJ2-3 genes, the complete variable region becomes KAGVTQTPRYLIKTRGQQVTLSCSPISGHRSVSWYQQTPGQGLQFLFEYFSETQRNKGNFPGRFSGRQFSNSRSEMNVSTLELGDSALYLCASSPVLSGSRGDTQYFGPGTRLTVL.